A single sample gave rise to the 8 T cell receptor beta chains below, sequenced in a study of post-analysis software for immune sequencing data. cDNA libraries for TCR beta contained unique molecular identifiers. TCRdb redid the calling of the PCR reads with MiXCR, one entry per CDR3 protein. The sample lists 350,000 to 500,000 distinct CDR3 sequences; roughly 40% were seen once. General study points: Patients carried roughly five TRBV segments more frequently than controls did, and TRBV5-6, TRBV5-1 and TRBV20-1 were among them.

These receptors have no known antigen. Material for sequencing was blood. These receptors were collected from a girl aged 2-10 years with multiple sclerosis.

This clonotype was detected a few times. This chain uses TRBV12-3 or TRBV12-4 with TRBJ2-1; 12 nucleotides match TRBD1. The V and J ends lost 4 bases and 9 bases, in that order; junction bases with no gene match: 7. The CDR3 totals 15 residues. The CDR3 nucleotides read TGTGCCAGCAGTTGGGACAGGGGGCGCAGCACTGAGCAGTTCTTC. This gives the protein CASSWDRGRSTEQFF.

This clonotype was counted between two and nine times. V is TRBV29-1 and J is TRBJ2-3; the D call may be TRBD1 or TRBD2 (5 bases each). This CDR3 has 11 residues. Trimming left V 7 bases short and J 4 bases short, with 9 bases between. CDR1 and CDR2 from the germline V gene are SQVTM and ANQGSEA. CDR3 DNA: TGCAGCGCTGGGACCGCAGATACGCAGTATTTT. Amino acids: CSAGTADTQYF.

This clonotype has more than one count but fewer than ten. The chain carries TRBV7-2 and TRBJ2-1, with no clear D. Germline CDR1 is SGHTA and CDR2 is FQGNSA. The length of the CDR3 is 15 residues. Trimming stripped 5 bases from V and 2 bases from J, with 13 bases between. Here the CDR3 reads CASSGSLLTYNEQFF. The CDR3 DNA is TGTGCCAGCAGCGGATCCCTCCTAACCTACAATGAGCAGTTCTTC.

V and J are TRBV5-1 and TRBJ2-6; possibly TRBD1 or TRBD2 for D (6 bases each). CDR1 is SGHRS and CDR2 is YFSETQ in the germline V gene. This CDR3 has 15 residues. V was shortened by 4 bases and J by 18 bases, with 26 bases between the two germline ends. CDR3 DNA: TGCGCCAGCAGCACCTCCGGGTCGGGGGCCAACGTCTGGACTTTC. Protein product: CASSTSGSGANVWTF.

The genes are TRBV4-3 and TRBJ2-5, with D hard to call. CDR3 length equals 18 residues. Germline lookup yields CDR1 LGHNA and CDR2 YSLEER. Trimming took 3 bases from V and 12 from J, leaving 32 bases between them. The DNA of the CDR3 is TGCGCCAGCAGCCAGAAGTACTTTAGGCGGATAGCCAAAAACATTAAGTACTTC. Protein: CASSQKYFRRIAKNIKYF.

V and J are TRBV28 and TRBJ1-2; D not certain. The CDR3 covers 17 residues. Trimming pared 4 bases from V and 3 bases from J, leaving 21 bases between. Germline V gene lookup returns CDR1 MDHEN and CDR2 SYDVKM. This CDR3 is CASSSRLGREADYGYTF. In DNA, the CDR3 is TGTGCCAGCAGTTCCCGGTTAGGGCGGGAGGCGGACTATGGCTACACCTTC.

The chain employs TRBV6-2 or TRBV6-3 and TRBJ1-5; 9 bases align to TRBD1. The CDR3 runs 16 residues. V gave up 8 bases and J gave up 1 base; unmatched junction bases: 9. CDR1 MNHEY and CDR2 SVGEGT come from the germline V gene. The chain's CDR3 is CASGRGTGISNQPQHF. As DNA, the CDR3 is TGTGCCAGCGGTCGTGGGACAGGGATAAGCAATCAGCCCCAGCATTTT.

This clonotype has only a few counts. This chain uses TRBV12-3 or TRBV12-4 with TRBJ2-1; a possible D gene is TRBD2 (6 bases). V lost 6 bases, J lost 1 base, and 10 bases lay in between. The CDR3 sequence is 14 residues long. CDR3 sequence reads: CASRISGSYNEQFF. The CDR3, as DNA: TGTGCCAGCAGGATTAGCGGATCCTACAATGAGCAGTTCTTC.